This T cell receptor beta chain was identified in a study of blood T cell repertoires in COVID-19. The V gene end was trimmed by 2 bases and the J gene end by 2 bases; junction bases not matched to a gene: 3. Germline CDR1 KGHDR, CDR2 SFDVKD. This CDR3 region has 15 residues. Here immunoSEQ multiplex PCR was the method, and the copy in TCRdb shows in-frame clones only, minus some. The repertoire includes tens of thousands of clones, 80% to 85% of them detected once, and 3% to 4% sits in the top ten. This receptor was obtained from a man in his forties or fifties with acute or convalescent COVID-19. Sequences were obtained from peripheral blood. This chain links TRBV24-1 with TRBJ2-3, with 7 bases matching TRBD1. The CDR3 DNA reads TGTGCCACCAGTGATTCCAAGGGGGCCACAGATACGCAGTATTTT. Its translation is CATSDSKGATDTQYF.